The source of this T cell receptor beta chain is a study of Graves' ophthalmopathy and Graves' hyperthyroidism. Only a few counts were recorded for this clonotype. The CDR3 loop spans 15 amino acids. Germline CDR1 SGHTA, CDR2 FQGNSA. V was trimmed by 2 bases and J by 5 bases, leaving 15 bases between them. Scientists amplified the TCR beta CDR3 regions from RNA transcripts. The authors performed first-round RT-PCR with HTBI primers and then a second-round multiplex PCR. TCRdb re-called the multiplex PCR reads through MiXCR, storing one row per CDR3 protein. The data hold hundreds of thousands of distinct CDR3 sequences, with approximately 39% observed a single time.

The chain links TRBV7-2 to TRBJ2-5; D ambiguous. Sequencing was done on a sample of peripheral blood. The sequence was obtained from an adult man with Graves' ophthalmopathy. The CDR3 loop reads CASSLFGGAKETQYF. Written as DNA, the CDR3 is TGTGCCAGCAGCTTATTCGGCGGAGCCAAGGAGACCCAGTACTTC.